The entry below describes one T cell receptor (beta chain). The data are from a study of blood T cell repertoires in COVID-19. The V gene's germline CDR1 is SGHTA and CDR2 FQGNSA. The CDR3 is 15 amino acids. Trimming removed 3 bases at V and 3 bases at J, with 14 bases between. The repertoire was sequenced with immunoSEQ multiplex PCR; TCRdb's copy has only in-frame clones and lacks some. Of 180,000 or so clones detected, roughly 89% appear once; the ten largest clones hold approximately 0.64%. The source material was peripheral blood. This sequence was found in a man in his forties or fifties with acute or convalescent COVID-19. The chain couples TRBV7-2 to TRBJ1-1; D unresolved. The CDR3 bases are TGTGCCAGCAGCTTGGTGTGGTCACCAGACACTGAAGCTTTCTTT. This translates into CASSLVWSPDTEAFF.